This T cell receptor (beta chain) was recorded in a study of T cell repertoires in cytomegalovirus infection. In the study overall: Recently identified HLA-C-restricted and well-studied HLA-B-restricted CMV epitopes were used. Shared public TCR beta signatures pointed to both CMV infection and a matching HLA type.

Findings and caveats of the study: The ex vivo response was dominated by HLA-C-restricted CMV-specific TCR beta clonotypes. There were carriers of CMV plus the relevant HLA, and cumulative public TCR beta family frequency identified them.

MiXCR, applied by TCRdb to the reads, yields one record per CDR3 protein. The table has fewer than 200,000 distinct CDR3 sequences, less than 25% seen once. V lost 4 bases to trimming and J lost 0 bases; unmatched junction nucleotides: 6. This CDR3 is 18 amino acids long. Germline V lookup: CDR1 SGDLS, CDR2 YYNGEE. On this clonotype itself: What it recognizes is unknown.

This TCR derives from a human donor in good health (CMV status not recorded). Some clones in this sample may be carry-over from other donors' samples. V is TRBV9 and J is TRBJ2-3, with TRBD2 identical over 15 bases. The specimen was CD8+ T cells from cultured PBMCs, collected from culture after CMV antigen stimulation. DNA for the CDR3: TGTGCCAGCAGCCTGGGACTAGCGGGGGGCTACAGCACAGATACGCAGTATTTT. It encodes CASSLGLAGGYSTDTQYF.